The 12 T cell receptor beta chains below all came from one sample that was sequenced in a study of T cell responses to AZD1222 COVID-19 vaccine (dated by TCRdb to the early 2020s). The library was built by means of the immunoSEQ multiplex PCR assay. The immuneACCESS repertoire file appears here via TCRdb, limited to in-frame rearrangements. These files lack a portion of the clones; in checked studies, under half of the deficit traces to unresolved V genes, and the cause of the others is not known. Present in this sample are 100,000 to 140,000 clones, about 90% of which were seen just once. Around 8.6% of the sample lies in the top ten. The time point tag for this specimen amounts to: about 28 days (+/-7) after the second vaccine dose. The sample in question was peripheral blood, obtained 28 days after the second AZD1222 dose. These receptors all stem from an adult who received the AZD1222 COVID-19 vaccine.

The chain couples TRBV5-4 to TRBJ1-2, with 7 positions matching TRBD1. Germline CDR1 and CDR2: SGHNT and YYREEE (reference sequence). This CDR3 contains 13 residues. J was trimmed by 4 bases and V by 4 bases; bases with no gene match: 4. DNA for the CDR3: TGTGCCAGCAGCATAAAGGGGGCCTATGGCTACACCTTC. Translating gives CASSIKGAYGYTF. The full variable domain, rest sourced from reference TRBV5-4 and TRBJ1-2, is ETGVTQSPTHLIKTRGQQVTLRCSSQSGHNTVSWYQQALGQGPQFIFQYYREEENGRGNFPPRFSGLQFPNYSSELNVNALELDDSALYLCASSIKGAYGYTFGSGTRLTVV.

This rearrangement joins TRBV27 to TRBJ2-7, with D maybe TRBD2 (5 bases). Between the trimmed V and J ends, which lost 8 bases and 4 bases, there was a span of 9 bases. This CDR3 region has 11 residues. The germline V gene encodes CDR1 MNHEY and CDR2 SMNVEV (reference sequence). Written as DNA, the CDR3 is TGTGCCAGCGGGAGAAAATACGAGCAGTACTTC. Residues: CASGRKYEQYF.

The chain uses TRBV19 and TRBJ1-5; D gene unclear. CDR1 and CDR2 (germline): LNHDA, SQIVND (reference sequence). This CDR3 is built from 13 residues. V was clipped by 7 bases and J by 0 bases, with 7 bases between them. In DNA form, the CDR3 reads TGTGCCAGTATAGACTATAGCAATCAGCCCCAGCATTTT. Translation gives CASIDYSNQPQHF. The variable domain in full, with the rest retrieved from reference TRBV19 and TRBJ1-5, is DGGITQSPKYLFRKEGQNVTLSCEQNLNHDAMYWYRQDPGQGLRLIYYSQIVNDFQKGDIAEGYSVSREKKESFPLTVTSAQKNPTAFYLCASIDYSNQPQHFGDGTRLSIL.

This clone was found once. This sequence joins TRBV6-5 and TRBJ1-1, with no clear D. V lost 8 bases and J lost 1, with 14 bases in between. The CDR3 sequence is 14 residues long. Looked up from germline, CDR1 is MNHEY and CDR2 is SVGAGI. CDR3 nucleotide sequence: TGTGCCAGCGGAGAGGGTCGCAGGAACACTGAAGCTTTCTTT. Its protein is CASGEGRRNTEAFF.

V is TRBV5-6 and J is TRBJ2-2; possible D gene TRBD1, 5 bases. V was cut by 0 bases and J by 5 bases, with 11 bases left in between. From germline, CDR1 is SGHDT and CDR2 YYEEEE. This CDR3 comprises 15 residues. The CDR3 region is CASSLGQFRTGELFF. CDR3 sequence (DNA): TGTGCCAGCAGCTTGGGACAGTTTAGGACCGGGGAGCTGTTTTTT.

The table lists this clone with a count of one. V gene TRBV4-1 combines with J gene TRBJ2-7; 7 bases match TRBD2. Germline assignment: CDR1 MGHRA and CDR2 YSYEKL. Unmatched junction bases numbered 9, after V lost 1 base and J lost 3 bases. The CDR3 totals 16 residues. The CDR3 DNA reads TGCGCCAGCAGCCAAGCCCCCAGCGGGGTGAACTACGAGCAGTACTTC. As protein: CASSQAPSGVNYEQYF.

In its sample, this clone was seen a few times. This CDR3 reads CASSSRTVATEAFF. The CDR3 DNA sequence: TGTGCCAGCAGCTCAAGGACAGTCGCGACTGAAGCTTTCTTT. This chain connects TRBV5-6 to TRBJ1-1; the D gene is possibly TRBD1 (6 bases). CDR3 size: 14 residues. Trimming left V 3 bases short and J 5 bases short, with 14 bases between. Germline CDR1 and CDR2: SGHDT and YYEEEE. The full variable domain, with the rest looked up from reference TRBV5-6 and TRBJ1-1, is DAGVTQSPTHLIKTRGQQVTLRCSPKSGHDTVSWYQQALGQGPQFIFQYYEEEERQRGNFPDRFSGHQFPNYSSELNVNALLLGDSALYLCASSSRTVATEAFFGQGTRLTVV.

This chain uses TRBV10-3 with TRBJ1-6; 9 bases are shared with TRBD1. Germline-derived CDR1 and CDR2 are ENHRY and SYGVKD. With 4 bases clipped from V and 6 bases from J, the junction kept 4 bases outside the gene matches. This CDR3 comprises 15 residues. As DNA, the CDR3 is TGTGCCATCAGTGGTGGGGACAGGGTTAATTCACCCCTCCACTTT. The encoded protein is CAISGGDRVNSPLHF.

In this sample, this clone turned up once. J is TRBJ1-5 and V is TRBV5-5, with D unresolved. Germline values: CDR1 SGHKS, CDR2 YYEKEE (reference sequence). Trimming took off 0 bases at V and 6 bases at J, with 7 bases between the two ends. The CDR3 consists of 13 residues. The DNA of the CDR3 is TGTGCCAGCAGCTTGGCCGGGAGTCAGCCCCAGCATTTT. This sequence encodes CASSLAGSQPQHF.

V usage is TRBV19 and J usage is TRBJ2-1; D unresolved. The CDR3 is 14 residues long. The V and J ends lost 3 bases and 5 bases respectively, with 11 bases between them. Germline values: CDR1 LNHDA, CDR2 SQIVND (reference sequence). Written as DNA, the CDR3 is TGTGCCAGTAGTATCCGGCCACTGGACAATGAGCAGTTCTTC. Encoded protein: CASSIRPLDNEQFF.

By share, this clone ranks as medium-sized. The gene calls are TRBV9 and TRBJ1-1, with D possibly matching TRBD1 (6 bases). Germline CDR1 is SGDLS and CDR2 is YYNGEE. The CDR3 is 12 amino acids. Between the trimmed V and J ends, which lost 4 bases and 11 bases, there was a span of 15 bases. The CDR3 spells CASSSRQGTAFF. The CDR3 region has the DNA TGTGCCAGCAGCTCCCGTCAGGGGACGGCTTTCTTT.

The chain has TRBV5-1 and TRBJ2-2; 9 positions agree with TRBD1. V shed 4 bases, J shed 5 bases, and the junction held 12 bases outside the gene matches. The CDR3 is made up of 17 amino acids. Germline V gives CDR1 SGHRS, CDR2 YFSETQ. Here the CDR3 reads CASSLRQGGIRTGELFF. The CDR3 DNA follows: TGCGCCAGCAGCCTCAGACAGGGGGGAATTCGGACCGGGGAGCTGTTTTTT.